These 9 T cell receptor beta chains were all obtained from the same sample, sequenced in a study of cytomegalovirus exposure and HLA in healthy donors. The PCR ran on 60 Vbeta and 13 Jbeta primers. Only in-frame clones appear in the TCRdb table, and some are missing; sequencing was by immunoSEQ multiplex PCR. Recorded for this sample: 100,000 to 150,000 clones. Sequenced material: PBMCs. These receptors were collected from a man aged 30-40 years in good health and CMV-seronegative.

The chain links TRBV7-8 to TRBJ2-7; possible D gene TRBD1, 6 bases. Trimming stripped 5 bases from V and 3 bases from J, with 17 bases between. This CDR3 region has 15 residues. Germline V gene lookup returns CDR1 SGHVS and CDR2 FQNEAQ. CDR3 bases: TGTGCCAGCAGCCCACACATGACAGGAATCTACGAGCAGTACTTC. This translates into CASSPHMTGIYEQYF.

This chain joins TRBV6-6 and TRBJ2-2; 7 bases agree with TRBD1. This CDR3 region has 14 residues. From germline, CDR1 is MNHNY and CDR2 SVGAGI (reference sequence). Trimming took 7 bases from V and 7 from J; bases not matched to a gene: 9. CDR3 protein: CASTQQGGGGELFF. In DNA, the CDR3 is TGTGCCAGCACCCAGCAAGGGGGCGGCGGGGAGCTGTTTTTT.

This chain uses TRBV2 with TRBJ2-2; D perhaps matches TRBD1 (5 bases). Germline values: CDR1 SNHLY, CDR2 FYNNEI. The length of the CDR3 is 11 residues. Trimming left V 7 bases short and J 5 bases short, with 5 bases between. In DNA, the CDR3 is TGTGCCAGCAAGGGGACCGGGGAGCTGTTTTTT. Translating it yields CASKGTGELFF.

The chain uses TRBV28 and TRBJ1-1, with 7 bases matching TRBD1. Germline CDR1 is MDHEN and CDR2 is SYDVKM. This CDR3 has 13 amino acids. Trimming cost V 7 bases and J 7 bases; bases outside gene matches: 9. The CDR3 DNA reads TGTGCCAGCATCCCCGGGGCAGGGGGTGAAGCTTTCTTT. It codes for CASIPGAGGEAFF.

In DNA form, the CDR3 reads TGTGCCACCTCAGGGTCGTACGGCTACACCTTC. It yields the protein CATSGSYGYTF. The V call is TRBV10-3, the J call TRBJ1-2; TRBD1 might be the D (5 bases). V was clipped by 10 bases and J by 8 bases, with 14 bases between them. Looked up from germline, CDR1 is ENHRY and CDR2 is SYGVKD. The CDR3 is 11 residues long.

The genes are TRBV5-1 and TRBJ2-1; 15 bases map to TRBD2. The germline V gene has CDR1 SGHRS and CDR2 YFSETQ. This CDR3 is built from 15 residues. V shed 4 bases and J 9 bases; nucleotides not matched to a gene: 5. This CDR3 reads CASSPGLAGGREQFF. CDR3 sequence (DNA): TGCGCCAGCAGCCCGGGACTAGCGGGAGGCCGTGAGCAGTTCTTC.

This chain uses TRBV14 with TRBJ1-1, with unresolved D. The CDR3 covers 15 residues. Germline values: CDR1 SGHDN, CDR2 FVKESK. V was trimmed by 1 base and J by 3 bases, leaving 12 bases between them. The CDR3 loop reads CASSQASVVDTEAFF. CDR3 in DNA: TGTGCCAGCAGCCAAGCGTCGGTAGTGGACACTGAAGCTTTCTTT. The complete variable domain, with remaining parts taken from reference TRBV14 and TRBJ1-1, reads EAGVTQFPSHSVIEKGQTVTLRCDPISGHDNLYWYRRVMGKEIKFLLHFVKESKQDESGMPNNRFLAERTGGTYSTLKVQPAELEDSGVYFCASSQASVVDTEAFFGQGTRLTVV.

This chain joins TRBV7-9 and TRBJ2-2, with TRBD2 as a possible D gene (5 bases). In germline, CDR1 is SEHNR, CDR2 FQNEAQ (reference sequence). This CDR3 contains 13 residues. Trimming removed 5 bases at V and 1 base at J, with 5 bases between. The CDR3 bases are TGTGCCAGCAGCCGGGGGAACACCGGGGAGCTGTTTTTT. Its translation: CASSRGNTGELFF.

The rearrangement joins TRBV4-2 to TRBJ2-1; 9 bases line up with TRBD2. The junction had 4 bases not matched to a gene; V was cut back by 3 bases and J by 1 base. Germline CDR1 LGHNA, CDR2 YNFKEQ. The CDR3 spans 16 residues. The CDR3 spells CASSHNSGSSYNEQFF. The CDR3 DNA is TGTGCCAGCAGCCATAATAGCGGGAGTTCCTACAATGAGCAGTTCTTC.